This TCR beta chain derives from a study of blood T cell repertoires in COVID-19. This clone was detected only once. The CDR3 totals 12 residues. Trimming stripped 10 bases from V and 0 bases from J, with 10 bases between. Per the germline V gene, CDR1 is MDHEN and CDR2 is SYDVKM. Some clones are missing from TCRdb's copy, which holds only in-frame ones; the method was immunoSEQ multiplex PCR. The repertoire consists of a few hundred thousand clones, with roughly 80% occurring once and the leading ten covering around 5.4%. The receptor comes from a human donor in a cohort sampled during active COVID-19. The V call is TRBV28, the J call TRBJ2-7; a possible D gene is TRBD1 (5 bases). Sequenced sample: peripheral blood. CDR3 in amino acids: CATSRVSYEQYF. CDR3 DNA: TGTGCCACGTCCAGGGTCTCCTACGAGCAGTACTTC.